This T cell receptor beta chain was sequenced during a study of T cell responses to AZD1222 COVID-19 vaccine. Only in-frame clones appear in the TCRdb table, and some are missing; sequencing was by immunoSEQ multiplex PCR. The table records about 120,000 clones, approximately 85% of them present only once. The receptor was derived from an adult in good health. The source material was peripheral blood, sampled on day 0 of MenACWY control vaccination.

The CDR3 bases are TGTGCCAGCAGCCCAACACCTGGAATCGGGGAGCTGTTTTTT. Protein: CASSPTPGIGELFF. J is TRBJ2-2 and V is TRBV7-2; unclear D gene. From germline, CDR1 is SGHTA and CDR2 FQGNSA. The CDR3 has 14 residues. V was trimmed by 5 bases and J by 7 bases, leaving 14 bases between them.